The 17 T cell receptor beta chains below were found in one sample sequenced in a study of CXCR3 chemokines and chemotherapy response in bladder cancer. TCRdb fed the PCR reads into MiXCR, producing one record per CDR3 protein. The data show approximately 12,000 distinct CDR3 sequences, with around 12% seen just once and about 24% held by the top ten. The sample was acquired from a patient whose treatment included neoadjuvant chemotherapy. These receptor sequences come from a human donor with bladder cancer that did not respond to neoadjuvant chemotherapy.

This clonotype showed up just a few times. This chain uses TRBV20-1 with TRBJ2-5; no definite D call. CDR1 and CDR2 (germline): DFQATT, SNEGSKA (reference sequence). Trimming stripped 6 bases from V and 5 bases from J, with 19 bases between. CDR3 length equals 14 residues. DNA of the CDR3: TGCAGTGCCCGCCCCCCGGGCCAGGCGGAGACCCAGTACTTC. Translating it yields CSARPPGQAETQYF.

This clonotype was found many times. The chain couples TRBV7-9 to TRBJ1-2; 8 nucleotides match TRBD1. CDR3 length: 14 amino acids. Losses at the gene ends were 3 bases for V and 6 bases for J; bases not matched to a gene: 6. Germline lookup yields CDR1 SEHNR and CDR2 FQNEAQ (reference sequence). The CDR3 bases are TGTGCCAGCAGCTTCCGGACAGGGACGGATGGCTACACCTTC. It yields the protein CASSFRTGTDGYTF.

This clonotype showed up many times. This chain joins TRBV27 and TRBJ2-3; 8 bases fit TRBD2. This CDR3 has 15 amino acids. The V gene's germline CDR1 is MNHEY and CDR2 SMNVEV (reference sequence). V shed 10 bases and J 4 bases; nucleotides not matched to a gene: 13. CDR3 nucleotide sequence: TGTGCCACCAAACCCGGACTAGCCGGGGCAGATACGCAGTATTTT. Protein sequence: CATKPGLAGADTQYF.

This clonotype has a handful of counts. The gene calls are TRBV7-9 and TRBJ2-1; D uncertain. The CDR3 contains 15 residues. Trimming took off 1 base at V and 0 bases at J, with 7 bases between the two ends. The germline CDR1 and CDR2 sequences are SEHNR and FQNEAQ (reference sequence). The CDR3 spells CASSLEQSSYNEQFF. The CDR3 bases are TGTGCCAGCAGCTTAGAACAAAGCTCCTACAATGAGCAGTTCTTC.

The rearrangement joins TRBV9 to TRBJ1-1; tentative D call: TRBD1 (5 bases). The germline V gene has CDR1 SGDLS and CDR2 YYNGEE. V was cut by 3 bases and J by 4 bases, with 10 bases left in between. The CDR3 is made up of 13 amino acids. The CDR3 DNA reads TGTGCCAGCAGCGGGACTGGGGGCACTGAAGCTTTCTTT. Protein: CASSGTGGTEAFF.

This clonotype was picked up many times. This chain links TRBV6-6 with TRBJ2-2; unclear D gene. Germline loops: CDR1 MNHNY, CDR2 SVGAGI (reference sequence). V lost 6 bases and J 13 bases, leaving 12 bases between the germline ends. The CDR3 is 11 residues long. CDR3 in amino acids: CASRSRVGLFF. DNA of the CDR3: TGTGCCAGCAGATCACGGGTGGGGCTGTTTTTT.

The chain has TRBV7-3 and TRBJ2-1, with 7 bases that match TRBD2. Trimming took 2 bases from V and 8 from J; bases not matched to a gene: 12. The CDR3 runs 16 residues. Germline-derived CDR1 and CDR2 are SGHTA and FQGTGA. CDR3 sequence (DNA): TGTGCCAGCAGCTTACCCTTTGCGGGAGAAACCTATGAGCAGTTCTTC. Protein product: CASSLPFAGETYEQFF. The full variable domain, completed using reference TRBV7-3 and TRBJ2-1, is GAGVSQTPSNKVTEKGKYVELRCDPISGHTALYWYRQSLGQGPEFLIYFQGTGAADDSGLPNDRFFAVRPEGSVSTLKIQRTERGDSAVYLCASSLPFAGETYEQFFGPGTRLTVL.

This clonotype appeared a few times. The chain uses TRBV30 and TRBJ1-3, with D unclear. CDR1 and CDR2 from the germline V gene are GTSNPN and SVGIG (reference sequence). The CDR3 sequence is 13 residues long. With 2 bases removed from V and 6 bases from J, the gap between germline ends came to 11 bases. Here the CDR3 reads CAWSREFQNTIYF. DNA of the CDR3: TGTGCCTGGAGTCGGGAGTTCCAAAACACCATATATTTT.

This clonotype was counted ten times or more. J is TRBJ2-1 and V is TRBV7-2; D is possibly TRBD1 or TRBD2 (7 bases each). Germline values: CDR1 SGHTA, CDR2 FQGNSA. There are 21 residues in the CDR3. Trimming took off 1 base at V and 3 bases at J, with 28 bases between the two ends. The CDR3 DNA reads TGTGCCAGCAGCTTAGAAAAGGCAGGTACTCCAGGGGGGGGTTTCTACAATGAGCAGTTCTTC. It encodes CASSLEKAGTPGGGFYNEQFF. Using reference TRBV7-2 and TRBJ2-1 for the parts outside the CDR3, the full variable domain is GAGVSQSPSNKVTEKGKDVELRCDPISGHTALYWYRQSLGQGLEFLIYFQGNSAPDKSGLPSDRFSAERTGGSVSTLTIQRTQQEDSAVYLCASSLEKAGTPGGGFYNEQFFGPGTRLTVL.

This rearrangement joins TRBV28 to TRBJ2-7; 9 bases map to TRBD1. V trimming: 6 bases; J trimming: 7 bases; junction bases outside the gene matches: 10. Per the germline V gene, CDR1 is MDHEN and CDR2 is SYDVKM. This CDR3 region has 14 residues. In DNA form, the CDR3 reads TGTGCCAGCAGCCTATTGGGACAGGGCTTTGAGCAGTACTTC. Translating it yields CASSLLGQGFEQYF.

This clonotype appeared a few times. The chain has TRBV20-1 and TRBJ1-1, with unresolved D. V was clipped by 4 bases and J by 1 base, with 13 bases between them. This CDR3 region has 14 residues. CDR1 is DFQATT, CDR2 SNEGSKA, per germline (reference sequence). The CDR3 spells CSATSSEENTEAFF. CDR3 sequence (DNA): TGCAGTGCTACCTCCTCTGAGGAGAACACTGAAGCTTTCTTT.

In its sample, this clonotype was seen many times. This chain links TRBV7-9 with TRBJ2-3, with D perhaps TRBD1 or TRBD2 (5 bases each). The CDR3 extends over 14 amino acids. Germline CDR1 reads SEHNR; CDR2 reads FQNEAQ (reference sequence). V was shortened by 4 bases and J by 0 bases, with 8 bases between the two germline ends. DNA for the CDR3: TGTGCCAGCAGCTCGGGGACCAGCACAGATACGCAGTATTTT. Translation: CASSSGTSTDTQYF.

This clonotype was seen repeatedly, ten times or more. The rearrangement links TRBV7-9 to TRBJ2-3; 8 nucleotides line up with TRBD1. The CDR3 extends over 16 amino acids. The junction had 8 bases not matched to a gene; V was cut back by 1 base and J by 5 bases. Germline loops: CDR1 SEHNR, CDR2 FQNEAQ (reference sequence). The CDR3 loop reads CASSLGGQGAGDTQYF. DNA for the CDR3: TGTGCCAGCAGCTTAGGGGGGCAGGGGGCTGGAGATACGCAGTATTTT. The variable domain in full, completed from reference TRBV7-9 and TRBJ2-3, reads DTGVSQNPRHKITKRGQNVTFRCDPISEHNRLYWYRQTLGQGPEFLTYFQNEAQLEKSRLLSDRFSAERPKGSFSTLEIQRTEQGDSAMYLCASSLGGQGAGDTQYFGPGTRLTVL.

This clonotype was seen ten or more times. The V and J genes are TRBV7-9 and TRBJ2-7; 11 bases line up with TRBD2. The V segment lost 4 bases and the J segment 2 bases; nucleotides outside the gene matches: 4. Germline CDR1 and CDR2: SEHNR and FQNEAQ (reference sequence). The CDR3 spans 15 residues. In DNA form, the CDR3 reads TGTGCCAGCAGCTCACTAGCGGGAGCCCCCTACGAGCAGTACTTC. It specifies CASSSLAGAPYEQYF.

This clonotype was found many times. The J gene is TRBJ1-2, the V gene TRBV29-1; possibly TRBD1 for D (5 bases). Per the germline V gene, CDR1 is SQVTM and CDR2 is ANQGSEA. This CDR3 has 15 residues. Trimming stripped 3 bases from V and 3 bases from J, with 17 bases between. The CDR3 DNA is TGCAGCGTTGACCGAGACAGCGATGATTACTATGGCTACACCTTC. Encoded protein: CSVDRDSDDYYGYTF.

This clonotype is medium-sized within its sample. The chain has TRBV27 and TRBJ2-1; TRBD2 agrees at 7 bases. V lost 8 bases and J lost 4; bases outside the gene matches: 11. The CDR3 is 15 amino acids. Germline V lookup: CDR1 MNHEY, CDR2 SMNVEV (reference sequence). The CDR3 DNA reads as TGTGCCAGCGGAGCCCTAGCGGAGATATACAATGAGCAGTTCTTC. Residues: CASGALAEIYNEQFF.

In the case of this clonotype: A much larger clone lies a single base off, so this may be a read error. This chain's CDR3 is CAWSPPGRPREEQFF. The CDR3 nucleotides read TGTGCCTGGAGTCCCCCGGGACGCCCACGCGAGGAGCAGTTCTTC. This chain connects TRBV30 to TRBJ2-1; the D call may be TRBD1 or TRBD2 (5 bases each). The V gene's germline CDR1 is GTSNPN and CDR2 SVGIG (reference sequence). V lost 2 bases and J 10 bases, leaving 21 bases between the germline ends. The CDR3 consists of 15 residues.